Following are 4 T cell receptor beta chains from one sample sequenced in a study of CD8 T cells in ankylosing spondylitis. Findings of the study overall: What appeared characteristic of ankylosing spondylitis blood was a TCR beta motif of about eight highly homologous variants.

The antigens of these receptors remain unknown. MiXCR, applied by TCRdb to the 5' RACE reads, yields one record per CDR3 protein. The data show approximately 540,000 distinct CDR3 sequences, 10% to 15% seen once. Sequences were obtained from blood, either unsorted or a sorted T cell fraction (not recorded which). The receptors here all came from a male donor with ankylosing spondylitis.

The sample holds a few counts of this clonotype. The rearrangement joins TRBV6-1 to TRBJ2-2; TRBD2 agrees at 8 bases. V gave up 6 bases and J gave up 0 bases; unmatched junction bases: 6. CDR1 and CDR2 from the germline V gene are MNHNS and SASEGT. CDR3 length: 16 residues. The CDR3 DNA sequence: TGTGCCAGCAGCCCCATAGCGGGGACGAACACCGGGGAGCTGTTTTTT. As protein: CASSPIAGTNTGELFF.

The J gene is TRBJ2-2, the V gene TRBV24-1; TRBD2 matches at 9 bases. Germline V CDR1 and CDR2: KGHDR, SFDVKD. This CDR3 has 16 residues. V shed 3 bases and J 1 base; nucleotides not matched to a gene: 2. CDR3: CATSDPSGVNTGELFF. In DNA, the CDR3 is TGTGCCACCAGTGATCCTAGCGGGGTGAACACCGGGGAGCTGTTTTTT.

The sample holds a few counts of this clonotype. The CDR3 coding sequence is TGCGCCAGCAGCTTGGTGACTAGCGGGAGTCCTGGTCTTACCGGGGAGCTGTTTTTT. Its protein is CASSLVTSGSPGLTGELFF. This chain uses TRBV5-1 with TRBJ2-2, with TRBD2 matching over 12 bases. V lost 0 bases to trimming and J lost 5 bases; unmatched junction nucleotides: 11. Germline lookup yields CDR1 SGHRS and CDR2 YFSETQ. The CDR3 has 19 amino acids.

This clonotype was found a few times. V and J are TRBV5-1 and TRBJ2-1, with D maybe TRBD1 (5 bases). This CDR3 region has 14 residues. V lost 6 bases and J 5 bases, leaving 15 bases between the germline ends. Germline CDR1 and CDR2: SGHRS and YFSETQ. CDR3 amino acids: CASTLGLGDNEQFF. Here the CDR3 DNA reads TGCGCCAGCACCCTCGGGCTAGGGGACAATGAGCAGTTCTTC.